A single sample is the source of the 14 T cell receptor beta chains below, sequenced in a study of shared clonotypes between healthy human individuals (dated by TCRdb to 2019 to 2021). The library was built by means of the immunoSEQ multiplex PCR assay. The table was pulled from immuneACCESS by TCRdb, which kept in-frame rearrangements only. Such tables lose some clones; where checked, under half of the loss comes from unresolved V genes, and the rest has no known cause. This sample has some 530,000 clones in its table, and over 75% of those were observed once. Roughly 13% of the sample comes from the top ten. The sequenced sample was PBMCs. The source of these receptors is a woman in her forties in good health. Some clones in this sample may be carry-over from other donors' samples.

In the case of this clone: This likely traces to a read error, being one base from a far larger clone. This same CDR3 is encoded by further DNA sequences in the sample. This chain joins TRBV5-6 and TRBJ1-1; the D gene is possibly TRBD1 (5 bases). The CDR3 loop spans 14 amino acids. The germline V gene has CDR1 SGHDT and CDR2 YYEEEE. As DNA, the CDR3 is TGTGCCAGCAGCTTAATCAGGGCGAACACTGAAGCCTTCTTT. Translating it yields CASSLIRANTEAFF.

This chain connects TRBV29-1 to TRBJ1-1; 11 bases map to TRBD1. V was pared by 7 bases and J by 13 bases, with 11 bases of the junction left unmatched. There are 12 residues in the CDR3. Per germline, CDR1 SQVTM and CDR2 ANQGSEA. CDR3 in DNA: TGCAGCGGCCGGGACAGGGGGATTAAAGATTTCTTT. It yields the protein CSGRDRGIKDFF.

As concerns this clone: A read error is likely here: a far larger clone is one base away. DNA of the CDR3: TGCAGCTGGGAGAGCTACTTCACAGATACGCAGTATTTT. It encodes CSWESYFTDTQYF. The gene calls are TRBV29-1 and TRBJ2-3; D might be TRBD2 (5 bases). V was clipped by 8 bases and J by 2 bases, with 14 bases between them. The CDR3 consists of 13 residues. Germline V lookup: CDR1 SQVTM, CDR2 ANQGSEA.

The chain couples TRBV4-1 to TRBJ2-7; 7 nucleotides line up with TRBD2. CDR3 length equals 16 residues. Germline V gene lookup returns CDR1 MGHRA and CDR2 YSYEKL. V lost 0 bases and J lost 3; bases outside the gene matches: 8. The CDR3 sequence: CASSQEVGGPDYEQYF. The DNA for the CDR3 is TGCGCCAGCAGCCAAGAAGTGGGAGGGCCTGACTACGAGCAGTACTTC.

V is TRBV5-1 and J is TRBJ2-5; weak D call: TRBD1 (6 bases). Trimming shortened V by 2 bases and J by 2 bases, and 10 bases separated the two germline ends. This CDR3 has 14 amino acids. Germline V lookup: CDR1 SGHRS, CDR2 YFSETQ. CDR3 coding DNA: TGCGCCAGCAGCTTCGGGACACCACAAGAGACCCAGTACTTC. Residues: CASSFGTPQETQYF.

V is TRBV5-1 and J is TRBJ2-5; possible D gene TRBD2, 7 bases. This CDR3 has 15 amino acids. Germline V gives CDR1 SGHRS, CDR2 YFSETQ. Deletions cut 4 bases from V and 5 bases from J, with 18 bases between. CDR3 sequence reads: CASSTASGGLETQYF. The CDR3, as DNA: TGCGCCAGCAGCACCGCTTCGGGGGGCTTGGAGACCCAGTACTTC.

The chain couples TRBV4-1 to TRBJ2-3; 13 nucleotides line up with TRBD2. Germline-derived CDR1 and CDR2 are MGHRA and YSYEKL. CDR3 length: 20 amino acids. J lost 0 bases, V lost 4 bases, and 13 bases had no gene match. DNA of the CDR3: TGCGCCAGCAGCCGCTGGACTAGCGGGAGCACTAGGTCTAGCACAGATACGCAGTATTTT. Its protein product is CASSRWTSGSTRSSTDTQYF.

The rearrangement joins TRBV5-4 to TRBJ2-7; 12 nucleotides line up with TRBD2. J lost 3 bases, V lost 2 bases, and 3 bases had no gene match. The CDR3 has 15 residues. In germline, CDR1 is SGHNT, CDR2 YYREEE (reference sequence). Here the CDR3 DNA reads TGTGCCAGCAGCTTTCAACTAGCGGGAGGCTACGAGCAGTACTTC. Its protein is CASSFQLAGGYEQYF.

This sequence joins TRBV15 and TRBJ1-2, with D possibly matching TRBD1 (5 bases). The V gene's germline CDR1 is LNHNV and CDR2 YYDKDF (reference sequence). The CDR3 is 15 residues long. V shed 0 bases and J shed 4 bases, with 12 bases lying between them. The DNA of the CDR3 is TGTGCCACCAGCAGAGACTTCGGGGGACTCTATGGCTACACCTTC. It is translated as CATSRDFGGLYGYTF.

As regards this clone: A far larger clone is off by one base, so a read error is likely. Other DNA sequences within the sample encode an identical CDR3. The chain couples TRBV6-5 to TRBJ1-1; 10 bases match TRBD1. CDR1 and CDR2 (germline): MNHEY, SVGAGI. The CDR3 spans 15 residues. CDR3 bases: TGTGCCAGCAGTTCGGGACAGGGGTTTTACACTGAGGCTTTCTTT. This translates into CASSSGQGFYTEAFF.

This clone was counted a single time. The V gene is TRBV14, the J gene TRBJ2-1; no definite D call. Looked up from germline, CDR1 is SGHDN and CDR2 is FVKESK. Trimming took 0 bases from V and 8 from J, leaving 8 bases between them. The CDR3 extends over 13 amino acids. CDR3 in amino acids: CASSQDLGYEQFF. Here the CDR3 DNA reads TGTGCCAGCAGCCAAGATTTGGGGTATGAGCAGTTCTTC.

This chain connects TRBV27 to TRBJ2-1; TRBD2 agrees at 9 bases. From germline, CDR1 is MNHEY and CDR2 SMNVEV (reference sequence). CDR3 size: 15 residues. V was clipped by 2 bases and J by 7 bases; unmatched bases: 6. CDR3 in amino acids: CASSLRAGGRNEQFF. The CDR3 coding sequence is TGTGCCAGCAGTTTAAGGGCGGGAGGGAGGAATGAGCAGTTCTTC.

As concerns this clone: A far larger clone is a single base away, which makes a read error likely. As the CDR3 is not closed by the conserved phenylalanine or tryptophan, this likely results from a read error. The gene calls are TRBV6-4 and TRBJ2-6, with a weak D call TRBD1 (5 bases). The CDR3 covers 14 residues. Germline loops: CDR1 MRHNA, CDR2 SNTAGT. V shed 2 bases and J shed 4 bases, with 6 bases lying between them. In DNA form, the CDR3 reads TGTGCCAGCAGTGACAGGGGAGGGGCCAACGTCCTGACTCTC. Residues: CASSDRGGANVLTL.

V and J are TRBV10-3 and TRBJ2-3; TRBD1 aligns across 9 bases. Trimming removed 6 bases from V and 5 bases from J; junction bases left unmatched: 9. From germline, CDR1 is ENHRY and CDR2 SYGVKD. This CDR3 contains 15 residues. CDR3 DNA sequence: TGTGCCATCAGCGGAGGGACAGGGTGGGGAGATACGCAGTATTTT. Its translation is CAISGGTGWGDTQYF.